This TCR beta chain was sequenced for a study of blood T cell repertoires in COVID-19. In the study overall: Material from acute and convalescent COVID-19 was sourced from the United States, Italy and Spain. PBMCs, B-cell-depleted T cells, or T cells were the source of the cDNA or gDNA that made up the material.

Germline CDR1 MGHRA, CDR2 YSYEKL. V lost 1 base, J lost 5 bases, and 3 bases stayed unmatched. CDR3 length: 16 residues. Original analysis: Quantification of nucleated cells was approximated via reference gene primer amplification. TCRdb keeps only in-frame clones here, not all; method: immunoSEQ multiplex PCR. V and J calls and clone size come straight from that table; D and trimming were deduced from the DNA. This table has under 20,000 clones, roughly 90% appearing once. The specimen was peripheral blood. V and J are TRBV4-1 and TRBJ2-1, with 12 bases aligning to TRBD2. The clonotype comes from a human donor in a cohort sampled during active COVID-19. The donor label of this sample is uncertain. The CDR3 protein is CASSQGASGRDNEQFF. In DNA, the CDR3 is TGCGCCAGCAGCCAAGGGGCTAGCGGGAGGGACAATGAGCAGTTCTTC.